This T cell receptor beta chain is drawn from a study of healthy donors' naive CD4 and CD8 T cells. Overall study context: A new alpha primer set targeted every functional IMGT alpha variant.

The CDR3 is made up of 13 amino acids. The V end lost 5 bases, the J end lost 5 bases, and 12 bases lay between the germline ends. Germline assignment: CDR1 SGHAT and CDR2 FQNNGV. TCR libraries were built from 400 to 650 ng of total RNA by linear amplification. Per the study methods: From about five healthy donors, fewer than 85,000 rearranged TCR alpha transcripts were sequenced. Using its own MiXCR run on the reads, TCRdb lists one record per CDR3 protein. The V and J calls reflect TCRdb's pipeline rather than the authors' work. The sample records some 190,000 distinct CDR3 sequences, around three quarters being singletons. Only a few counts were recorded for this clonotype. The antigen is undetermined. Regarding the study as a whole: Negatively charged CDR3s marked CD8+ lineage; positively charged CDR3s marked CD4+ lineage. Naive CD4+ and CD8+ cells reportedly differed in usage of most V and J genes.

Sequencing was performed on naive CD4+ and CD8+ T cells sorted from blood, pooled from several donors. This clonotype was obtained from a pool of human donors in good health; the sample pools cells from several healthy donors. This chain connects TRBV11-2 to TRBJ2-5, with D unresolved. The CDR3 DNA reads TGTGCCAGCAGCATCGGGTCGTGGGAGACCCAGTACTTC. Translated, it gives CASSIGSWETQYF.